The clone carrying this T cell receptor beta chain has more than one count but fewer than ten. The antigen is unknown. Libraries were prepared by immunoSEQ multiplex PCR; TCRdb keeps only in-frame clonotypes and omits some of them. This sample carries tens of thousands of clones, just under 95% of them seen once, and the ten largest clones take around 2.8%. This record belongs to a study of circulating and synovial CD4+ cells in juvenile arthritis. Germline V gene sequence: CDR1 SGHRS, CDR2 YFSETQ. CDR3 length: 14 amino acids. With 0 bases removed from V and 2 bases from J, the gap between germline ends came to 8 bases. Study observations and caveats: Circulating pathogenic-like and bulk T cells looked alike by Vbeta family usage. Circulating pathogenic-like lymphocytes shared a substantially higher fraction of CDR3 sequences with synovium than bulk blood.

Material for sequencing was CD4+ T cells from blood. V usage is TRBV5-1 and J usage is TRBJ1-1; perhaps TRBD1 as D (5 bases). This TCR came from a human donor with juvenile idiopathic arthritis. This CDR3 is CASSLGQQNTEAFF. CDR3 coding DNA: TGCGCCAGCAGCTTGGGACAGCAAAACACTGAAGCTTTCTTT.